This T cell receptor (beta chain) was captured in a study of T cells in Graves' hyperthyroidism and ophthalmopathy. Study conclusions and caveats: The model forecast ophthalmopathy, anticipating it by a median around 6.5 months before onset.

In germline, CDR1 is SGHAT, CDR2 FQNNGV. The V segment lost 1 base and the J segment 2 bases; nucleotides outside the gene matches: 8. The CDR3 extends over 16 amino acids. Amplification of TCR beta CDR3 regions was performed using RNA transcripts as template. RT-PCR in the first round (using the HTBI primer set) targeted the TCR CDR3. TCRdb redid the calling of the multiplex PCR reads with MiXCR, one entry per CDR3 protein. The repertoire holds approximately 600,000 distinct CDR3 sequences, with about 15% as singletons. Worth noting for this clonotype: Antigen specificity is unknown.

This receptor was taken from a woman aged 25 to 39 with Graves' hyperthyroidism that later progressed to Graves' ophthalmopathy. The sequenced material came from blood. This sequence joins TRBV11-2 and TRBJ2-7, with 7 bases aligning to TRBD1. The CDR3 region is CASSLAVGQGAYEQYF. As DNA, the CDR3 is TGTGCCAGCAGCTTAGCAGTCGGGCAGGGGGCCTACGAGCAGTACTTC.